This T cell receptor beta chain was identified during a study of blood T cells in healthy people across ages. Findings and caveats of the study: When set beside aged donors, long-lived donors presented more naive CD4+ cells and higher diversity.

Samples each yielded at least 5 micrograms of total RNA. This clonotype occurred many times. Its antigen is undetermined. CDR1 is SGHTA and CDR2 is FQGNSA in the germline V gene. V was trimmed by 1 base and J by 0 bases, leaving 7 bases between them. The CDR3 is 14 amino acids. Primers used in a second PCR of roughly 7 to 12 cycles were a sample-barcoded 5' primer and a J-beta primer mix. Each CDR3 protein gets one entry after TCRdb re-called the 5' RACE reads with MiXCR. Of 590,000 or so distinct CDR3 sequences listed, less than 35% are singletons. The sequence came from a woman over 75 in good health. V and J are TRBV7-2 and TRBJ2-7, with no clear D. Sample: blood. The CDR3 bases are TGTGCCAGCAGCTTAGACCCGAGCTCCTACGAGCAGTACTTC. Protein product: CASSLDPSSYEQYF. The full variable domain, completed using reference TRBV7-2 and TRBJ2-7, is GAGVSQSPSNKVTEKGKDVELRCDPISGHTALYWYRQSLGQGLEFLIYFQGNSAPDKSGLPSDRFSAERTGGSVSTLTIQRTQQEDSAVYLCASSLDPSSYEQYFGPGTRLTVT.